Given below is one T cell receptor (beta chain) in context. Its specificity is unknown. Expressed TCRB transcripts were sequenced because the entire RNA isolate underwent reverse transcription. Assay used: immunoSEQ multiplex PCR; TCRdb lists only in-frame clones, some missing. Among 150,000 to 200,000 clones listed, 6.5% to 10% were seen once. V lost 11 bases and J lost 9; bases outside the gene matches: 19. Germline CDR1 MNHNS, CDR2 SASEGT. The CDR3 runs to 14 residues. The sample belongs to a study of beta chain features in type 1 diabetes. Overall study: Examination covered approximately 100 million sorted cells spanning all samples. Points from the study as a whole: TCRB CDR3s were moderately but significantly shorter in Type 1 diabetes patients in all four CD4+ subsets. At VDJ recombination sites, type 1 diabetes patients had fewer insertions and more deleted nucleotides. Possibly, sequencing cDNA over-represented cells that had high TCR expression levels.

CD45RO/CCR7/CD25/CD127/CD95/CD27 sorting isolated CD4+ naive, central memory, regulatory and stem cell-like memory cells. The sequence was obtained from a woman under 30 with type 1 diabetes. Sample: central memory CD4+ T cells from blood. J is TRBJ2-7 and V is TRBV6-1; 7 bases align to TRBD2. The CDR3 region is CAGRVAGRGLAQYF. In nucleotides, the CDR3 is TGTGCCGGTCGCGTAGCGGGCCGGGGATTGGCGCAGTACTTC.